The rows below give T cell receptor beta chains drawn from one sample of a study of blood T cell repertoires in COVID-19. This table comes from immunoSEQ multiplex PCR, and its TCRdb copy is limited to in-frame clones, with some not included. The sample consists of 350,000 to 450,000 clones, around 87% of them appearing once. Sequencing used PBMCs or T cells enriched from blood (not recorded which). The receptors were gathered from a man aged 25 to 45 who had recovered from COVID-19. Both conserved end residues are part of each CDR3. The order of the fields is V gene, CDR3 protein.

v_gene: TRBV11-3; CDR3aa: CASSLPGLATTYEQYF
v_gene: TRBV28; CDR3aa: CASSEGQAYNEQFF
v_gene: TRBV7-2; CDR3aa: CASSLGAAGSSGYGYTF
v_gene: TRBV27; CDR3aa: CASSLSAGDQPQHF
v_gene: TRBV5-1; CDR3aa: CASSSNLLAGGPNEQFF
v_gene: TRBV9; CDR3aa: CASSSSGTLHADTQYF
v_gene: TRBV5-4; CDR3aa: CASSLGQGNGYTF
v_gene: TRBV11-2; CDR3aa: CASSLQGAYEQFF
v_gene: TRBV5-1; CDR3aa: CASSPDRANTEAFF
v_gene: TRBV5-1; CDR3aa: CASSRVRGGGTEAFF